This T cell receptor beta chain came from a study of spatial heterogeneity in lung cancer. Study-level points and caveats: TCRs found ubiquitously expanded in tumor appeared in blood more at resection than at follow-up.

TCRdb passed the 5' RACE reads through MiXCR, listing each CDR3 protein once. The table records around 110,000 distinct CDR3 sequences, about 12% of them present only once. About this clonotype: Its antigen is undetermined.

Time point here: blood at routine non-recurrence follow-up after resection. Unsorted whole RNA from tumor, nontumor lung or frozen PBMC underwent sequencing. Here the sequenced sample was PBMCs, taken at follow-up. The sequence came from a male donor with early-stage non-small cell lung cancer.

As DNA, the CDR3 is TGTGCCAGCAGCCGTGACAGGTTAGCTGAAGCTTTCTTT. Residues: CASSRDRLAEAFF. The V call is TRBV11-2, the J call TRBJ1-1, with D perhaps TRBD1 (6 bases). V was shortened by 5 bases and J by 6 bases, with 13 bases between the two germline ends. The length of the CDR3 is 13 residues. Germline values: CDR1 SGHAT, CDR2 FQNNGV.